The 6 T cell receptor beta chains below all came from one sample that was sequenced in a study of T cells in localized non-small cell lung cancer. TCRdb's table, derived via immunoSEQ multiplex PCR, lists solely in-frame clones and lacks some. This sample has approximately 83,000 clones, with roughly 88% found just once. This material consisted of PBMCs, taken before any cancer treatment. The receptors were sampled from a woman between 40 and 69 years old with stage II squamous cell lung carcinoma.

This clone was seen only once. The V and J genes are TRBV6-5 and TRBJ1-3; 11 bases fit TRBD1. The CDR3 loop spans 16 amino acids. After removal of 4 bases from V and 3 bases from J, the junction contained 5 bases not matched to a gene. Germline-derived CDR1 and CDR2 are MNHEY and SVGAGI. The CDR3 DNA reads as TGTGCCAGCAGTTCTCCGGGACAGGGGGTTGGAAACACCATATATTTT. This codes for CASSSPGQGVGNTIYF.

The chain is built from TRBV15 and TRBJ1-2; D not certain. The CDR3 has 11 residues. Trimming shortened V by 5 bases and J by 8 bases, and 9 bases separated the two germline ends. Per the germline V gene, CDR1 is LNHNV and CDR2 is YYDKDF (reference sequence). The CDR3 coding sequence is TGTGCCACCAGCGACCGAAGAGGCTACACCTTC. Protein sequence: CATSDRRGYTF. Drawing the rest from reference TRBV15 and TRBJ1-2, the complete variable domain is DAMVIQNPRYQVTQFGKPVTLSCSQTLNHNVMYWYQQKSSQAPKLLFHYYDKDFNNEADTPDNFQSRRPNTSFCFLDIRSPGLGDTAMYLCATSDRRGYTFGSGTRLTVV.

This rearrangement joins TRBV9 to TRBJ2-1; D remains ambiguous. Germline loops: CDR1 SGDLS, CDR2 YYNGEE. The CDR3 length is 12 residues. V was clipped by 2 bases and J by 5 bases, with 5 bases between them. The CDR3 sequence is CASSVVNNEQFF. CDR3 bases: TGTGCCAGCAGCGTCGTAAACAATGAGCAGTTCTTC.

V gene TRBV5-1 combines with J gene TRBJ1-4; D may be TRBD1 (5 bases). Germline V gives CDR1 SGHRS, CDR2 YFSETQ. This CDR3 spans 17 amino acids. V was clipped by 0 bases and J by 4 bases, with 16 bases between them. The DNA of the CDR3 is TGCGCCAGCAGCTTGGCCCCGGCAGGGTTTGTTAATGAAAAACTGTTTTTT. Amino acids: CASSLAPAGFVNEKLFF.

The gene calls are TRBV5-1 and TRBJ2-3, with 8 bases matching TRBD2. V trimming: 0 bases; J trimming: 0 bases; junction bases outside the gene matches: 3. The CDR3 has 16 residues. CDR1 is SGHRS and CDR2 is YFSETQ in the germline V gene. CDR3 region: CASSLGSGGSTDTQYF. CDR3 DNA: TGCGCCAGCAGCTTGGGCAGCGGGGGTAGCACAGATACGCAGTATTTT. Combining the CDR3 with reference TRBV5-1 and TRBJ2-3 gives the whole variable domain KAGVTQTPRYLIKTRGQQVTLSCSPISGHRSVSWYQQTPGQGLQFLFEYFSETQRNKGNFPGRFSGRQFSNSRSEMNVSTLELGDSALYLCASSLGSGGSTDTQYFGPGTRLTVL.

This chain connects TRBV27 to TRBJ1-3; possibly TRBD1 for D (6 bases). The V gene's germline CDR1 is MNHEY and CDR2 SMNVEV (reference sequence). Trimming took 2 bases from V and 9 from J, leaving 17 bases between them. The CDR3 is 15 residues long. CDR3 sequence: CASSLVAGGGGTIYF. The CDR3 DNA is TGTGCCAGCAGTTTAGTAGCCGGGGGGGGCGGCACCATATATTTT.